This TCR beta chain stems from a study of OX40 agonist ivuxolimab in advanced cancers. Study overall: Of mixed ages from about 23 to 79 and averaging about 56 years, the group was roughly 85% male.

The CDR3 extends over 15 amino acids. The germline V gene has CDR1 SGHAT and CDR2 FQNNGV. Between the trimmed V and J ends, which lost 5 bases and 3 bases, there was a span of 13 bases. Using immunoSEQ multiplex PCR, the repertoire was profiled, and TCRdb retains in-frame clones only, with some absent. The table records fewer than 45,000 clones, 60% to 80% of them present only once. Specimen: CD4+ or CD8+ T cells sorted from blood, collected in a trial of the OX40 agonist ivuxolimab. The chain joins TRBV11-2 to TRBJ2-2; possibly TRBD2 for D (5 bases). The TCR sequence derives from an adult with an advanced solid tumor such as melanoma, head and neck, liver or kidney cancer. The chain's CDR3 is CASSRTFGDTGELFF. The CDR3 DNA is TGTGCCAGCAGCCGGACTTTCGGGGACACCGGGGAGCTGTTTTTT. Together with reference TRBV11-2 and TRBJ2-2, the CDR3 gives the full variable domain: EAGVAQSPRYKIIEKRQSVAFWCNPISGHATLYWYQQILGQGPKLLIQFQNNGVVDDSQLPKDRFSAERLKGVDSTLKIQPAKLEDSAVYLCASSRTFGDTGELFFGEGSRLTVL.